The sequence of this TCR beta chain was determined in a study of vaccination and CD4 T cells after COVID-19. Sequencing of DNA taken from cultured CD4+ T cells relied on the Oncomine TCR Beta short-read assay. Investigators obtained genomic DNA by extraction from cultured CD4+ T cells. From the PCR reads, TCRdb called clonotypes with MiXCR, one entry per CDR3 protein. The sample yields 9,500 to 14,000 distinct CDR3 sequences, around 37% seen once. Stated treatment: 10-day PBMC culture with coronavirus spike peptide pools or control peptides (ViraFEST assay). Gathering of the CD4+ T cells, from the unexposed donor, took place before the COVID-19 pandemic (2011-2018). Germline CDR1 GTSNPN, CDR2 SVGIG (reference sequence). This CDR3 is 14 amino acids long. The J segment lost 10 bases and the V segment lost 0 bases, leaving 4 bases of the junction unmatched. As to this clonotype: Its antigen is as yet unknown.

Source material: CD4+ T cells from blood, cultured in vitro. This chain joins TRBV30 and TRBJ1-6; 9 nucleotides line up with TRBD1. This receptor was identified in a human donor in good health. This CDR3 reads CAWSVDRGGSPLHF. CDR3 in DNA: TGTGCCTGGAGTGTTGACAGGGGGGGCTCACCCCTCCACTTT.